This T cell receptor beta chain comes out of a study of blood T cells in healthy people across ages. Whole-study findings and limits: Roughly linearly, TCR beta diversity per million T cells fell as age increased.

RNA extraction gave at least 5 micrograms of total RNA per sample. Germline CDR1 reads DFQATT; CDR2 reads SNEGSKA (reference sequence). This CDR3 is 12 amino acids long. As for this clonotype: Its cognate antigen is unknown.

Primed by a sample-barcoded 5' primer and a J-beta primer mix, a second PCR proceeded for roughly 7 to 12 cycles. TCRdb called the 5' RACE reads again in MiXCR, with one record for every CDR3 protein. The repertoire holds a few hundred thousand distinct CDR3 sequences, with about 55% as singletons. The chain has TRBV20-1 and TRBJ2-4; 8 bases map to TRBD1. Matching the DNA end better, TRBJ2-7 makes the J call doubtful. The clonotype comes from a man in his fifties or sixties in good health. Sequencing was carried out using blood. The CDR3 DNA reads as TGCAGTGCCCGGGGACAGGTCTACGAGCAGTACTTC. Its translation: CSARGQVYEQYF.